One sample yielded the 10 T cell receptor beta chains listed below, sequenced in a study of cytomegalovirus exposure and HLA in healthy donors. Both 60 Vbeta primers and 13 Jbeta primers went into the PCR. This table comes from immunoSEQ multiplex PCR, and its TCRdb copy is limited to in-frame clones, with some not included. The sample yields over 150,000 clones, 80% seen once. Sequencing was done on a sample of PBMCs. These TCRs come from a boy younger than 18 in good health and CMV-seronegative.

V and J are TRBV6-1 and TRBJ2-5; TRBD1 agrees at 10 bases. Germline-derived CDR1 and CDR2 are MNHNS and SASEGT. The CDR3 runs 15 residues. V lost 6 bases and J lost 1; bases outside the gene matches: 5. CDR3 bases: TGTGCCAGCAGGAAAGGGACAGGGGTCCAAGAGACCCAGTACTTC. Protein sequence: CASRKGTGVQETQYF.

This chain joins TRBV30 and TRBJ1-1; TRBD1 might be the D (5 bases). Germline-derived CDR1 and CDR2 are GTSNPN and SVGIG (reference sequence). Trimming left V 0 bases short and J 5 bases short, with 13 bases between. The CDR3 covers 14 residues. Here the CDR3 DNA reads TGTGCCTGGAGTGTACAGGTCCCCCAAACTGAAGCTTTCTTT. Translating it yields CAWSVQVPQTEAFF.

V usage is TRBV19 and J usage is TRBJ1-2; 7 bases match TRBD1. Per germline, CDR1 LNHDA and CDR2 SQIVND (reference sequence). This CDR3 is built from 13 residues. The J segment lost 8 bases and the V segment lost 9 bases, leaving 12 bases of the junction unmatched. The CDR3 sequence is CASQGGLRRGYTF. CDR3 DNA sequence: TGTGCCAGCCAGGGGGGCCTGAGGAGAGGCTACACCTTC.

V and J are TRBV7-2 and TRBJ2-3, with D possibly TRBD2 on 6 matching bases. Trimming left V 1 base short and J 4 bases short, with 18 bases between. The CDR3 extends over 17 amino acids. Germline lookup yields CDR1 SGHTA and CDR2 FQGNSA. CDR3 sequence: CASSLVASAGSSDTQYF. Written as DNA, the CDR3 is TGTGCCAGCAGCTTAGTAGCCAGCGCGGGATCATCAGATACGCAGTATTTT.

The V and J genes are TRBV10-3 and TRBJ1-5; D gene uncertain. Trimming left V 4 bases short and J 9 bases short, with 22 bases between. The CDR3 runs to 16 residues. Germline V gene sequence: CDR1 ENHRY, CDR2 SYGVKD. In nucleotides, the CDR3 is TGTGCCATCAGTGTGGATAAGGACCCCCTAGCGGGGCCCCAGCATTTT. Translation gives CAISVDKDPLAGPQHF.

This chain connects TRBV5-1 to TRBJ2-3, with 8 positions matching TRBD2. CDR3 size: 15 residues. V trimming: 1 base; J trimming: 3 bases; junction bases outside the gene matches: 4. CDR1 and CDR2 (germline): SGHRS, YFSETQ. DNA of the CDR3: TGCGCCAGCAGCTTGCGGAGCGGGAGAACAGATACGCAGTATTTT. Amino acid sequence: CASSLRSGRTDTQYF.

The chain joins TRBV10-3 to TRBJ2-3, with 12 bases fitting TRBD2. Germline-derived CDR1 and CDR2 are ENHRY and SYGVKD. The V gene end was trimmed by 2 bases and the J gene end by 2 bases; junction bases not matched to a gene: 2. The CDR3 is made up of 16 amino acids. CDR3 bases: TGTGCCATCAGTGAGACTAGCGGGGGGTACACAGATACGCAGTATTTT. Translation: CAISETSGGYTDTQYF.

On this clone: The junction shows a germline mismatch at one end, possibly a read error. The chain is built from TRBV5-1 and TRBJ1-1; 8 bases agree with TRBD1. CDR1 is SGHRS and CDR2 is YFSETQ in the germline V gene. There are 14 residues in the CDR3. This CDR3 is CASSLGQGNAEAFF. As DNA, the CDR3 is TGCGCCAGCAGCTTGGGACAGGGGAACGCTGAAGCTTTCTTT. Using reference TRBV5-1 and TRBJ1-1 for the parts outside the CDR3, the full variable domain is KAGVTQTPRYLIKTRGQQVTLSCSPISGHRSVSWYQQTPGQGLQFLFEYFSETQRNKGNFPGRFSGRQFSNSRSEMNVSTLELGDSALYLCASSLGQGNAEAFFGQGTRLTVV.

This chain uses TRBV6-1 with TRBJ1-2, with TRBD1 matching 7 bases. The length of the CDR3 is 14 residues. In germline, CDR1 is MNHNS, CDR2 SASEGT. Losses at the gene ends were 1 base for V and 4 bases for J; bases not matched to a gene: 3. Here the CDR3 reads CASSEGGGRYGYTF. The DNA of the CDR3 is TGTGCCAGCAGTGAAGGAGGGGGCCGCTATGGCTACACCTTC.

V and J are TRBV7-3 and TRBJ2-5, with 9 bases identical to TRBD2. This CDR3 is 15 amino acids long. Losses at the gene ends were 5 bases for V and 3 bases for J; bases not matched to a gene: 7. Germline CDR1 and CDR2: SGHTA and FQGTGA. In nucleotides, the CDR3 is TGTGCCAGCAGCCGCGGGGGGGCCCTCAAAGAGACCCAGTACTTC. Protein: CASSRGGALKETQYF.